What follows is one TCR beta chain and its context. The sample holds one count of this clone. The target of this receptor is not known. One base away there is no much larger clone; base qualities are not given. The data derive from a study of T cells in lung cancer brain metastases listed by TCRdb under 2018. For the wider study: Most of the 20 patients had a history of tobacco use, with a median of about 38 pack-years. Of the roughly 20 patients, around 19 received no interval therapy between resection of the primary and resection of the metastasis. The primary and brain metastasis specimens were acquired a median of around 380 days apart. In this study, the TCR beta CDR3 repertoires of fully resected primary non-small cell lung cancers were compared with those of paired brain metastases. A cohort of about 20 patients was included, from whom roughly 40 specimens were contributed, with one primary lung lesion and one brain metastasis obtained from each patient. Patients had a median age at first diagnosis of 55 to 70 years, with roughly nine males and 11 females. Primary and metastatic specimens both had an average DNA integrity number of 3.5 to 4, with no significant difference between the two sites. What the authors observed across the whole study: It was not possible to control for the effects of preoperative corticosteroids on T cell infiltration in brain metastases. Retrieval of the complete infiltrating T cell repertoire may have been prevented by DNA fragmentation in FFPE samples. In brain metastases, the ten most abundant clones accounted for a significantly larger fraction of the repertoire than in primaries, a finding that suggests clonal expansion. Most clones were lesion-specific, with limited overlap between paired lesions (mean Morisita index roughly 0.25). Brain metastases had significantly fewer unique productive clones than paired primaries (median 1540 versus 4551).

Between roughly 2 and 4.92 ug genomic DNA was input per sample, and equal DNA input was given to paired samples. TCR beta libraries were constructed with the immunoSEQ hsTCRbeta Kit, with multiplexed V and J gene primers used across two PCR steps. Pooled libraries with positive and negative controls were sequenced on an Illumina MiSeq using a 100-cycle paired-end protocol. The authors processed their data as follows. The immunoSEQ vendor processed the raw data into normalized, annotated TCR beta repertoire reports. Richness was counted as unique clones by nucleotide sequence, and total richness was extrapolated with the iChao1 and Efron-Thisted estimators. Pielou's evenness, Simpson's index, top-ten clone proportional abundance, and Morisita overlap index were used to characterize and compare paired lesions. In its TCRdb copy, this immuneACCESS table keeps in-frame sequences only and misses some clones. Where compared with another copy, unresolved V genes explain less than half of these, and the others have no known cause. That table supplies the V and J calls and clone size; D and trimming were determined from the DNA. The sample contains 6,500 to 8,000 clones, 86% of them found a single time. 4% to 6% of the sample goes to the ten largest clones.

Resection was performed in the patients for synchronous oligometastatic disease or for delayed recurrence of a solitary brain metastasis. Patients with a history of multiple malignancies were excluded so that cancers other than NSCLC would not be included. Tumor areas were macrodissected from four or five deparaffinized 8 to 10 um unstained sections, using marked H&E slides as a guide. Every specimen was formalin-fixed and paraffin-embedded (FFPE). The AllPrep DNA/RNA FFPE Kit was used to extract genomic DNA. CDR1 and CDR2 (SGHVS, FNYEAQ) derive from the germline V gene. The germline ends are 12 bases apart after V is trimmed by 4 bases and J by 6 bases. There are 13 amino acids in the CDR3, from cysteine to phenylalanine inclusive. The entry retains the CDR3 DNA only, 39 bases that are in frame from base 1.

The TCR sequence derives from a man aged 45 to 65 with non-small cell lung cancer. Sequencing used tumor tissue from the primary lung tumor. In the paper's terms, the cell subset or site label means: primary lung cancer lesion. The sequence joins TRBV7-6 to TRBJ1-2, with the D gene call left open. The CDR3 region has the sequence CASSSGPSNGYTF. At the DNA level, the sequence is TGTGCCAGCAGCTCAGGACCCTCAAATGGCTACACCTTC.